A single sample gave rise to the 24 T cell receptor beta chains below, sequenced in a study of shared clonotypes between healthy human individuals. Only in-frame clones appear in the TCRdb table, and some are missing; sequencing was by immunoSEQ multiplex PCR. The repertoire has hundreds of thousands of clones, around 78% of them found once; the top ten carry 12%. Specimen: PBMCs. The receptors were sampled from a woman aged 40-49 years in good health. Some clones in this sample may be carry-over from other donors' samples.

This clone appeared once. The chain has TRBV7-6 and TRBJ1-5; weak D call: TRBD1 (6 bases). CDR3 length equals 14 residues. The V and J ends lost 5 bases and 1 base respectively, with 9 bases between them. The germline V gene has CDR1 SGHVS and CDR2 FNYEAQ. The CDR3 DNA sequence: TGTGCCAGCAGCCTACAGGGCAGCAATCAGCCCCAGCATTTT. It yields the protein CASSLQGSNQPQHF.

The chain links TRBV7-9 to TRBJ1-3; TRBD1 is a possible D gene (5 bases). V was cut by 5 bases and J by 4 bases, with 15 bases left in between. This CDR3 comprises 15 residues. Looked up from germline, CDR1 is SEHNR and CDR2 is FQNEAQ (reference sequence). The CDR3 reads CASSLGGVDGNTIYF. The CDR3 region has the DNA TGTGCCAGCAGCCTCGGAGGGGTGGACGGAAACACCATATATTTT.

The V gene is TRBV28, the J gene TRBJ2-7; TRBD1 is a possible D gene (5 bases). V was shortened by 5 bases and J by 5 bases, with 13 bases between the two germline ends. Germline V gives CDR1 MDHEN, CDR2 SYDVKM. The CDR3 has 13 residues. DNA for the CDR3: TGTGCCAGCAGTATGCCACAGACAGACGAGCAGTACTTC. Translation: CASSMPQTDEQYF.

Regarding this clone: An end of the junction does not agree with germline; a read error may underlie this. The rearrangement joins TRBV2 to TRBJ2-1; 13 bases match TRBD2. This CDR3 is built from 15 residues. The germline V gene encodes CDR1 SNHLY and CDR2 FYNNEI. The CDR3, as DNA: TGTGCCAGCACCTGGACTAGCGGGAGTTACAGTGAGCAGTTCTTC. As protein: CASTWTSGSYSEQFF.

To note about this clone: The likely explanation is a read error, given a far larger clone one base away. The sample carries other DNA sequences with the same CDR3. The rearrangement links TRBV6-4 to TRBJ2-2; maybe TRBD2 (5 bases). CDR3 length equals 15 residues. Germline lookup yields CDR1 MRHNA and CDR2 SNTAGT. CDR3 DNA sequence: TGTGCCAGCAGTGACTCTGGGGAGAACACTGGGGAGCTGTTTTTT. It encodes CASSDSGENTGELFF.

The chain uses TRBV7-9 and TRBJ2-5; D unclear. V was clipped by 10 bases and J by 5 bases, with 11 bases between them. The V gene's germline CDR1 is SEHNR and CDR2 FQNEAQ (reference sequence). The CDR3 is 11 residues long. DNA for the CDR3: TGTGCCACCAGGAAATCGGAGACCCAGTACTTC. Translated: CATRKSETQYF.

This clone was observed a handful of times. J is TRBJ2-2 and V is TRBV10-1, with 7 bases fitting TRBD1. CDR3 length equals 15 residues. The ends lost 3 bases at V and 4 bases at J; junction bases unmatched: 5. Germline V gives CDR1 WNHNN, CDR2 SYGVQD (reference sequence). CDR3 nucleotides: TGCGCCAGCAGTGATGGGACAGACTTCACCGGGGAGCTGTTTTTT. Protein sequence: CASSDGTDFTGELFF.

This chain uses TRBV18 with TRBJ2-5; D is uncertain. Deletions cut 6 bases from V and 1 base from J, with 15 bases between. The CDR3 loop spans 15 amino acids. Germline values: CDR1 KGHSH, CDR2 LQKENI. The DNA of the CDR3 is TGTGCCAGCTCCTCAATTCCCTACTCCCAAGAGACCCAGTACTTC. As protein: CASSSIPYSQETQYF.

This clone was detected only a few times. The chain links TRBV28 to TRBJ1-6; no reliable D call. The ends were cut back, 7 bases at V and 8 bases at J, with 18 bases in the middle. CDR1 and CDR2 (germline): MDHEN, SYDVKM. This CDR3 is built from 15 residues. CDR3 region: CASTSPLGMHSPLHF. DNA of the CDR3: TGTGCCAGCACCTCCCCCTTAGGGATGCATTCACCCCTCCACTTT.

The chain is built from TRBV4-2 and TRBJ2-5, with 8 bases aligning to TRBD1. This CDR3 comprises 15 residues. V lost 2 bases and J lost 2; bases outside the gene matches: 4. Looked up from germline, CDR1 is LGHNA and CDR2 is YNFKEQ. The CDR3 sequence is CASSQRRDRQETQYF. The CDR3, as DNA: TGTGCCAGCAGCCAAAGAAGGGACAGGCAAGAGACCCAGTACTTC.

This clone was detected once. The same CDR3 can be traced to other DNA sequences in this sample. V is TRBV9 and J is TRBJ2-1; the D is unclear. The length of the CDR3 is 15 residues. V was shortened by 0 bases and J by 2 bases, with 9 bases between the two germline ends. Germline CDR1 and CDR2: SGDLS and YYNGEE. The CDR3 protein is CASSVGGNAYNEQFF. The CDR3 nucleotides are TGTGCCAGCAGCGTAGGGGGAAACGCCTACAATGAGCAGTTCTTC.

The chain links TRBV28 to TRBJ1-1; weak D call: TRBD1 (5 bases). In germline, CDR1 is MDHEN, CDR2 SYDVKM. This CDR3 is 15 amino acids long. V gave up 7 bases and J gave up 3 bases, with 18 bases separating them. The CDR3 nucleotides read TGTGCCAGCATCCTCCCCGGGGCCGTGGACACTGAAGCTTTCTTT. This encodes CASILPGAVDTEAFF.

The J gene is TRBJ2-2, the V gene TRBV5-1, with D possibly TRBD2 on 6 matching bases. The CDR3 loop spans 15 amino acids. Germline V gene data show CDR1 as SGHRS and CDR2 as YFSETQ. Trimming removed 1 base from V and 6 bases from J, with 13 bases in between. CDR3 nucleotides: TGCGCCAGCAGCTTGAAAGGAGGGCCCCCCGGGGAGCTGTTTTTT. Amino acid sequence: CASSLKGGPPGELFF.

CDR3 in amino acids: CASSIRGRSGIEQFF. CDR3 nucleotides: TGTGCCAGTAGTATCCGCGGGAGAAGTGGGATTGAGCAGTTCTTC. This rearrangement joins TRBV19 to TRBJ2-1; 7 bases align to TRBD2. CDR3 size: 15 residues. Germline CDR1 and CDR2: LNHDA and SQIVND (reference sequence). After removal of 3 bases from V and 9 bases from J, the junction contained 11 bases not matched to a gene.

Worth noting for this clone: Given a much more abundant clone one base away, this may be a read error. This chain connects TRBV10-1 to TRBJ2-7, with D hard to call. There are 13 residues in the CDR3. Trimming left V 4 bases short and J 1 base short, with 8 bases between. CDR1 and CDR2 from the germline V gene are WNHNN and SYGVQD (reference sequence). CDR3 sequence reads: CASSGLPSYEQYF. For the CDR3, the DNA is TGCGCCAGCAGTGGACTGCCGTCCTACGAGCAGTACTTC.

The DNA of the CDR3 is TGTGCCAGCAGCTTAGGCCTAGCGGGAGCCCCTGCGCAGTATTTT. Encoded protein: CASSLGLAGAPAQYF. The chain uses TRBV7-2 and TRBJ2-3, with 10 bases that match TRBD2. This CDR3 has 15 amino acids. Germline V gene data show CDR1 as SGHTA and CDR2 as FQGNSA. The J segment lost 10 bases and the V segment lost 1 base, leaving 8 bases of the junction unmatched.

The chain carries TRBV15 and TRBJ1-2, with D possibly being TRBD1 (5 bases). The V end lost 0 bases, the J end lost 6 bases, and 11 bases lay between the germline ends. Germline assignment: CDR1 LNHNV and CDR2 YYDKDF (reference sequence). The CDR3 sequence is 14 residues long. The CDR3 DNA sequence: TGTGCCACCAGCAGAGATATGGGAGGGGATGGCTACACCTTC. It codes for CATSRDMGGDGYTF.

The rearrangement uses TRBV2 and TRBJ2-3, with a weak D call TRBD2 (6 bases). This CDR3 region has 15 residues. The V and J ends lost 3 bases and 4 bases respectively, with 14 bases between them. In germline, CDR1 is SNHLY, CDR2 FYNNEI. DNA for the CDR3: TGTGCCAGCAGTGATTTGTCTAGCGCCTCAGATACGCAGTATTTT. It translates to CASSDLSSASDTQYF.

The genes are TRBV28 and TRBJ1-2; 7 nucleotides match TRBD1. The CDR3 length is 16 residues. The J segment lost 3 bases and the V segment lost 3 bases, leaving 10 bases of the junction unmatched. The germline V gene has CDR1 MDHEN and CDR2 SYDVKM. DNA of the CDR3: TGTGCCAGCAGTTTTCCGGTTGGGGGACAGCACTATGGCTACACCTTC. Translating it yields CASSFPVGGQHYGYTF.

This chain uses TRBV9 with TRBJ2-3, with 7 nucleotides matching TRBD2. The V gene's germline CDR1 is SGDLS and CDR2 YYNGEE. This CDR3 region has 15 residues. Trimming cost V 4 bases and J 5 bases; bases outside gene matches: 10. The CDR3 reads CASSRLADMRDTQYF. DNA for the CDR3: TGTGCCAGCAGCCGACTAGCTGATATGAGAGATACGCAGTATTTT.

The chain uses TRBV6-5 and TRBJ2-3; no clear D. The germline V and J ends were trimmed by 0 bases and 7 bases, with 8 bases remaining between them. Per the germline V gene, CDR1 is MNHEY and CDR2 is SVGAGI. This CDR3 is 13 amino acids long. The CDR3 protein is CASSYSWHYTQYF. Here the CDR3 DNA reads TGTGCCAGCAGTTACTCATGGCACTATACGCAGTATTTT.

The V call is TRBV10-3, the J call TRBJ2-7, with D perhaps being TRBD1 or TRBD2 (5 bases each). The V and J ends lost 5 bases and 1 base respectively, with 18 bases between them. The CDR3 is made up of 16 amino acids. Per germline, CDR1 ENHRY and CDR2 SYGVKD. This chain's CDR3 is CAISFRDVEGSYEQYF. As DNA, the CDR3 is TGTGCCATCAGTTTCCGGGACGTAGAGGGGTCCTACGAGCAGTACTTC.

This CDR3 reads CASSLTSGNLYEQYF. DNA for the CDR3: TGCGCCAGCAGCTTAACTAGCGGGAACCTATACGAGCAGTACTTC. The V and J genes are TRBV5-1 and TRBJ2-7, with TRBD2 matching 10 bases. The ends lost 2 bases at V and 4 bases at J; junction bases unmatched: 6. The germline V gene has CDR1 SGHRS and CDR2 YFSETQ. CDR3 length: 15 residues.

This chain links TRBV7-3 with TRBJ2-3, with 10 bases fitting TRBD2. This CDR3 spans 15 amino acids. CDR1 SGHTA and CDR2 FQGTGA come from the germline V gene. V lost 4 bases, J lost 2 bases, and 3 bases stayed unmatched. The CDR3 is CASSSGTSDTDTQYF. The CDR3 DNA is TGTGCCAGCAGCTCCGGGACTAGCGACACAGATACGCAGTATTTT.